This T cell receptor beta chain was sequenced during a study of blood T cell repertoires in COVID-19. Study at large: Samples taken during acute and convalescent COVID-19 were collected in the United States, Italy and Spain. T cells, B-cell-depleted T cells, or PBMCs supplied cDNA or gDNA.

Per the original data handling: Amplification of reference gene primers provided the estimated nucleated cell counts. Some clones are missing from TCRdb's copy, which holds only in-frame ones; the method was immunoSEQ multiplex PCR. V and J calls plus clone size are reproduced from that table; the DNA served to infer D and trimming. The sample yields around 340,000 clones, around nine tenths seen once. The J segment lost 8 bases and the V segment lost 5 bases, leaving 9 bases of the junction unmatched. Germline V gene data show CDR1 as SGHTA and CDR2 as FQGTGA. This CDR3 spans 15 amino acids. In Seattle, patients joined the study during active infection and were tracked longitudinally. This clone came up once.

Specimen: peripheral blood. The sequence was obtained from a woman between 55 and 75 years old with COVID-19, enrolled during active disease. V usage is TRBV7-3 and J usage is TRBJ2-1, with 10 bases matching TRBD2. This CDR3 is CASSVGLAANDEQFF. The CDR3 nucleotides are TGTGCCAGCAGCGTAGGACTAGCGGCTAACGATGAGCAGTTCTTC.